A selection of T cell receptor beta chains follows, all from one sample in a study of cytomegalovirus exposure and HLA in healthy donors. Produced via immunoSEQ multiplex PCR; TCRdb's table is partial and in-frame only. The sample shows approximately 160,000 clones, approximately 96% of them seen only once. Source material: PBMCs. The receptors here all came from a woman in her late teens or twenties in good health and CMV-seronegative. Each CDR3 is given with its conserved first and last residue. A D gene is named only where the DNA matches it firmly.

V gene: TRBV6-5
D gene: TRBD1
J gene: TRBJ1-2
CDR3 protein: CASSYRDRGGYGYTF
CDR3 DNA: TGTGCCAGCAGTTACAGGGACAGGGGAGGCTATGGCTACACCTTC

V gene: TRBV7-7
D gene: NA
J gene: TRBJ2-5
CDR3 protein: CASSPSGLGETQYF
CDR3 DNA: TGTGCTAGCAGCCCTTCAGGGTTGGGAGAGACCCAGTACTTC

V gene: TRBV12-5
D gene: TRBD1
J gene: TRBJ2-1
CDR3 protein: CASGTTGQGAYNEQFF
CDR3 DNA: TGTGCTAGTGGGACGACGGGACAGGGGGCCTACAATGAGCAGTTCTTC

V gene: TRBV5-1
D gene: NA
J gene: TRBJ2-3
CDR3 protein: CASSSIATSTDTQYF
CDR3 DNA: TGCGCCAGCAGCTCAATAGCGACTAGCACAGATACGCAGTATTTT

V gene: TRBV4-2
D gene: NA
J gene: TRBJ2-6
CDR3 protein: CASSTPGANVLTF
CDR3 DNA: TGTGCCAGCAGCACACCTGGGGCCAACGTCCTGACTTTC

V gene: TRBV5-1
D gene: NA
J gene: TRBJ2-7
CDR3 protein: CASSSSSGNAFGEQYF
CDR3 DNA: TGCGCCAGCAGCTCGTCTTCCGGGAATGCGTTTGGCGAGCAGTACTTC

V gene: TRBV4-1
D gene: TRBD2
J gene: TRBJ2-2
CDR3 protein: CASRLAGAGPGELFF
CDR3 DNA: TGCGCCAGCAGACTAGCGGGGGCTGGCCCCGGGGAGCTGTTTTTT

V gene: TRBV7-9
D gene: NA
J gene: TRBJ2-1
CDR3 protein: CASSSEGNEQFF
CDR3 DNA: TGTGCCAGCAGCTCAGAGGGCAATGAGCAGTTCTTC

V gene: TRBV7-3
D gene: NA
J gene: TRBJ2-2
CDR3 protein: CASSLSPGPGELFF
CDR3 DNA: TGTGCCAGCAGCTTAAGTCCGGGTCCCGGGGAGCTGTTTTTT

V gene: TRBV7-2
D gene: TRBD1
J gene: TRBJ2-7
CDR3 protein: CASSFRDRASYEQYF
CDR3 DNA: TGTGCCAGCAGCTTTCGGGACAGGGCCTCCTACGAGCAGTACTTC

V gene: TRBV18
D gene: NA
J gene: TRBJ2-7
CDR3 protein: CASSPPLGLASYEQYF
CDR3 DNA: TGTGCCAGCTCACCACCCCTTGGGCTAGCTAGCTACGAGCAGTACTTC

V gene: TRBV11-2
D gene: TRBD1
J gene: TRBJ1-1
CDR3 protein: CASSLVGGTGNTEAFF
CDR3 DNA: TGTGCCAGCAGCTTAGTAGGGGGGACAGGGAACACTGAAGCTTTCTTT

V gene: TRBV11-3
D gene: NA
J gene: TRBJ2-1
CDR3 protein: CASSLDPSGEQFF
CDR3 DNA: TGTGCCAGCAGCTTAGACCCCAGCGGTGAGCAGTTCTTC